A single sample is the source of the 24 T cell receptor beta chains below, sequenced in a study of tumor-infiltrating lymphocytes in primary liver carcinoma (TCRdb year 2017). RNA from unsorted whole blood was extracted with TRIzol reagent, and germline DNA was obtained with the DNeasy Blood & Tissue kit. The sequencer was an Illumina HiSeq 2500. A constant-region primer and ProtoScript II reverse transcriptase were used to reverse-transcribe TCRbeta-specific cDNA from around 480 ng total RNA. Three nested multiplex PCR rounds, following a slightly modified ARM-PCR procedure, were used to build the TCRbeta libraries. Each of the first two PCR rounds ran for approximately 9 cycles and used multiplex TRBV1-TRBV30 forward primers together with a Cbeta reverse primer. The raw public data were reprocessed by TCRdb itself: fastp quality trimming at Q25, MiXCR clonotype calling, in-frame beta chains only. Rows with one shared CDR3 protein collapse into an entry with the most common genes and DNA. This sample comprises approximately 320,000 distinct CDR3 sequences, about 50% of them detected only once. The ten most abundant clones make up approximately 15% of the sample.

The sample comprised peripheral blood. The receptors derive from a woman aged 30 to 39 with primary liver carcinoma and hepatitis B virus infection.

The table lists this clonotype with a few counts. This sequence joins TRBV5-6 and TRBJ2-7; D not resolved. Germline-derived CDR1 and CDR2 are SGHDT and YYEEEE. Between the trimmed V and J ends, which lost 9 bases and 3 bases, there was a span of 13 bases. This CDR3 has 12 residues. DNA of the CDR3: TGTGCCAACAACATTGGGAACTACGAGCAGTACTTC. Its protein is CANNIGNYEQYF.

Regarding this clonotype: Given a much more abundant clone one base away, this may be a read error. For the CDR3, the DNA is TGTGCCAGCAGTTACAGCGGCCCCCTAGAGGCGACTGGGGCCAACTTCCTGACTTTC. It encodes CASSYSGPLEATGANFLTF. J is TRBJ2-6 and V is TRBV6-5, with D perhaps given as TRBD1 or TRBD2 (5 bases each). The germline gives CDR1 MNHEY, CDR2 SVGAGI. The CDR3 contains 19 residues.

The gene calls are TRBV11-2 and TRBJ2-7, with TRBD1 as a possible D gene (6 bases). CDR3 length: 16 residues. Per the germline V gene, CDR1 is SGHAT and CDR2 is FQNNGV. Trimming pared 4 bases from V and 2 bases from J, leaving 18 bases between. The CDR3 coding sequence is TGTGCCAGCAGCTCTTCGGGACACGGCATCCCCTACGAGCAGTACTTC. Translating gives CASSSSGHGIPYEQYF.

This clonotype appeared once. A single base separates this from a much larger clone, so it may be a read error. The chain combines TRBV29-1 with TRBJ2-1, with a tentative D call TRBD2 (6 bases). Deletions cut 5 bases from V and 7 bases from J, with 21 bases between. The V gene's germline CDR1 is SQVTM and CDR2 ANQGSEA. The CDR3 has 15 amino acids. The CDR3 region is CSVTRDETSRNEQFF. DNA for the CDR3: TGCAGCGTTACCCGCGACGAGACTAGTAGGAATGAGCAGTTCTTC.

The chain links TRBV30 to TRBJ1-1; weak D call: TRBD1 (6 bases). CDR3 length: 14 amino acids. The V end was cut by 7 bases, the J end by 0 bases, with 15 bases between. CDR1 and CDR2 from the germline V gene are GTSNPN and SVGIG (reference sequence). In nucleotides, the CDR3 is TGTGCCTCAGAACAAGGGGGTATGAACACTGAAGCTTTCTTT. Its protein product is CASEQGGMNTEAFF.

Only a few counts were recorded for this clonotype. In DNA, the CDR3 is TGTGCCAGCAGTGGCACCGAGCGGGAAAAACTGTTTTTT. It codes for CASSGTEREKLFF. This rearrangement joins TRBV9 to TRBJ1-4; D remains ambiguous. CDR3 length: 13 residues. Between the trimmed V and J ends, which lost 5 bases and 8 bases, there was a span of 13 bases. Germline CDR1 SGDLS, CDR2 YYNGEE.

For the CDR3, the DNA is TGCGCCAGCGTCGGGTACGGGGAGCTGTTTTTT. Protein sequence: CASVGYGELFF. This chain links TRBV10-2 with TRBJ2-2; unclear D gene. From germline, CDR1 is WSHSY and CDR2 SAAADI. This CDR3 contains 11 residues. Trimming cost V 8 bases and J 7 bases, with 8 bases left between them.

The chain combines TRBV12-3 or TRBV12-4 with TRBJ2-3; D possibly corresponds to TRBD2 (5 bases). With 8 bases removed from V and 2 bases from J, the gap between germline ends came to 26 bases. CDR3 size: 18 residues. The CDR3 nucleotides are TGTGCCAGCTGTCTTGGGCTGTTTGGGGAGTGGAACACAGATACGCAGTATTTT. Amino acids: CASCLGLFGEWNTDTQYF.

This clonotype was seen only once. A read error is possible here, since a much larger clone lies one base away. This rearrangement joins TRBV12-3 or TRBV12-4 to TRBJ2-7; D is uncertain. The CDR3 contains 13 residues. CDR3 in DNA: TGTGCCAGCAGCCCCGGCGAGGTCTACGATCAGTACTTC. It translates to CASSPGEVYDQYF.

As concerns this clonotype: A read error may account for a junction end that differs from germline. V is TRBV12-3 or TRBV12-4 and J is TRBJ1-5, with D maybe TRBD1 (5 bases). This CDR3 region has 15 residues. The chain's CDR3 is CAGRAGLDSNQPQHF. For the CDR3, the DNA is TGTGCCGGCAGGGCTGGGCTGGATAGCAATCAGCCCCAGCATTTT.

This clonotype was detected ten times or more. The genes are TRBV11-2 and TRBJ2-7, with 9 positions matching TRBD1. The CDR3 runs to 13 residues. J was trimmed by 3 bases and V by 7 bases; bases with no gene match: 4. The germline gives CDR1 SGHAT, CDR2 FQNNGV. CDR3: CASMGQGVYEQYF. The DNA for the CDR3 is TGTGCCAGCATGGGACAGGGAGTCTACGAGCAGTACTTC.

Judged by abundance, this clonotype is medium-sized. The rearrangement joins TRBV11-2 to TRBJ2-7, with TRBD2 identical over 10 bases. The junction had 7 bases not matched to a gene; V was cut back by 5 bases and J by 3 bases. Germline V gives CDR1 SGHAT, CDR2 FQNNGV. The CDR3 runs to 15 residues. The CDR3 protein is CASSTYTSGIYEQYF. DNA of the CDR3: TGTGCCAGCAGCACCTATACTAGCGGGATCTACGAGCAGTACTTC.

Comment on this clonotype: The junction departs from germline at one end; a sequencing error may be responsible. V and J are TRBV11-2 and TRBJ2-7, with a weak D call TRBD2 (6 bases). This CDR3 comprises 13 residues. Germline V gives CDR1 SGHAT, CDR2 FQNNGV. CDR3 nucleotides: TGTGCCAGCAGCTTAGAGTGGGGGGTCGAGCACTACTTC. It encodes CASSLEWGVEHYF.

The sample holds many counts of this clonotype. V gene TRBV12-5 combines with J gene TRBJ1-6; no definite D call. V was trimmed by 5 bases and J by 9 bases, leaving 11 bases between them. The germline V gene has CDR1 LGHNT and CDR2 FRNRAP. This CDR3 is built from 13 residues. DNA of the CDR3: TGTGCTAGTGGTGGCGGCTCGCGTTCACCCCTCCACTTT. Encoded protein: CASGGGSRSPLHF.

The chain links TRBV4-3 to TRBJ2-7, with TRBD1 identical over 9 bases. Trimming cost V 4 bases and J 6 bases; bases outside gene matches: 7. CDR1 and CDR2 (germline): LGHNA, YSLEER. There are 14 residues in the CDR3. CDR3 nucleotides: TGCGCCAGCAGCCCGGGACAGGGATTGGGCGAGCAGTACTTC. Encoded protein: CASSPGQGLGEQYF.

This clonotype was seen at least ten times. This sequence joins TRBV6-2 or TRBV6-3 and TRBJ2-7; D is possibly TRBD2 (6 bases). The CDR3 is 14 residues long. The V end was cut by 7 bases, the J end by 2 bases, with 15 bases between. The germline V gene has CDR1 MNHEY and CDR2 SVGEGT. The CDR3 sequence: CASTRASATYEQYF. The CDR3 coding sequence is TGTGCCAGCACCCGGGCTAGCGCTACCTACGAGCAGTACTTC.

Details on this clonotype: It may be a read error: a sequence one base away is much more abundant. This chain joins TRBV12-3 or TRBV12-4 and TRBJ2-5; a possible D gene is TRBD2 (6 bases). The CDR3 runs 16 residues. The CDR3: CARSLLRGGGQETQYF. DNA of the CDR3: TGTGCCAGAAGTTTATTGCGGGGAGGCGGACAAGAGACCCAGTACTTC.

There are a few counts of this clonotype. The chain joins TRBV6-1 to TRBJ2-5; 11 bases line up with TRBD2. The CDR3 runs to 14 residues. The germline CDR1 and CDR2 sequences are MNHNS and SASEGT. V was clipped by 10 bases and J by 4 bases; unmatched bases: 8. CDR3 region: CATVAGGPRETQYF. CDR3 coding DNA: TGTGCCACCGTAGCGGGAGGGCCGCGAGAGACCCAGTACTTC.

As to this clonotype: A much larger clone lies a single base off, so this may be a read error. The gene calls are TRBV29-1 and TRBJ2-7; D possibly matches TRBD1 or TRBD2 (5 bases each). The CDR3 loop spans 11 amino acids. Germline loops: CDR1 SQVTM, CDR2 ANQGSEA. The CDR3 bases are TGCAGCGTTCCAGGGACCTACAAGCAGTACTTC. The encoded protein is CSVPGTYKQYF.

This clonotype appeared once. At one end the junction does not follow the germline gene, possibly because of a read error. J is TRBJ2-1 and V is TRBV4-3; no firm D call. The CDR3 spans 15 residues. Germline V CDR1 and CDR2: LGHNA, YSLEER. The CDR3 nucleotides are TGTGTCAGCAGCCAAGATTGGTCACGTTACAATGAGCAGTTCTTC. It translates to CVSSQDWSRYNEQFF.

Turning to this clonotype: One base away lies a much larger clone, so this may be a sequencing read error. The rearrangement links TRBV29-1 to TRBJ2-7; TRBD1 matches 8 bases. The V segment lost 1 base and the J segment 2 bases; nucleotides outside the gene matches: 4. The CDR3 spans 14 residues. The germline V gene encodes CDR1 SQVTM and CDR2 ANQGSEA. CDR3 DNA: TGCAGCGTTGAAGCGTGGACAGGGACCTACGAGCAGTACTTC. It yields the protein CSVEAWTGTYEQYF.

This clonotype was recorded a few times. This chain joins TRBV10-2 and TRBJ1-4, with 7 bases lining up with TRBD1. Losses at the gene ends were 6 bases for V and 7 bases for J; bases not matched to a gene: 5. Germline assignment: CDR1 WSHSY and CDR2 SAAADI. This CDR3 contains 13 residues. The CDR3 sequence is CASRTRTGEKLFF. The DNA of the CDR3 is TGCGCCAGCAGAACACGGACAGGTGAAAAACTGTTTTTT.

Worth noting for this clonotype: It may be a read error: a sequence one base away is much more abundant. This chain uses TRBV12-3 or TRBV12-4 with TRBJ2-1, with TRBD1 identical over 10 bases. CDR3 length: 14 amino acids. V lost 8 bases, J lost 7 bases, and 8 bases stayed unmatched. This CDR3 is CASGWGQGRNEQFF. DNA for the CDR3: TGTGCCAGCGGTTGGGGACAGGGGAGGAATGAGCAGTTCTTC.

In the case of this clonotype: Because it lacks the conserved phenylalanine or tryptophan at the end, this CDR3 is likely a read error. V is TRBV6-6 and J is TRBJ2-7, with a possible D match to TRBD2 (5 bases). CDR3 length equals 15 residues. Trimming cost V 10 bases and J 0 bases, with 19 bases left between them. Per the germline V gene, CDR1 is MNHNY and CDR2 is SVGAGI (reference sequence). The CDR3 protein is CATVNIGGASYEQYY. The CDR3 DNA follows: TGTGCCACCGTAAATATCGGAGGCGCCTCCTACGAGCAGTACTAC.